The TCR beta chain under discussion was sequenced for a study of beta chain features in type 1 diabetes. A word on this clone: What it recognizes is unknown.

Study-level points and caveats: Moderate yet significant TCRB CDR3 shortening was seen in Type 1 diabetes patients in all four CD4+ subsets.

TCRB transcripts that were expressed got sequenced, as all of the isolated RNA had been reverse transcribed. TCRdb's copy holds only in-frame clones and misses some; the assay was immunoSEQ multiplex PCR. The table has some 660,000 clones, over 12% seen once; the top ten hold approximately 0.039%. V gave up 5 bases and J gave up 0 bases, with 9 bases separating them. Germline V CDR1 and CDR2: GTSNPN, SVGIG (reference sequence). This CDR3 comprises 13 residues. V usage is TRBV30 and J usage is TRBJ2-3; a possible D gene is TRBD1 (5 bases). Sequencing input: naive CD4+ T cells from blood. This receptor was obtained from a man between 18 and 35 years old with type 1 diabetes. CDR3 protein: CAWGQGSTDTQYF. In DNA form, the CDR3 reads TGTGCCTGGGGGCAGGGAAGCACAGATACGCAGTATTTT.